These 21 T cell receptor beta chains share one sample of origin, sequenced in a study of CXCR3-negative and CXCR3-positive naive CD8 T cells. 5' RACE with UMI labels generated the TRB cDNA libraries. From its re-call of the 5' RACE reads, TCRdb lists each CDR3 protein once, without DNA. This sample lists over 40,000 distinct CDR3 sequences; its ten largest clones have around 1.9%. Sample: naive CXCR3- CD8+ T cells from blood. Documented subset: CD45RO-CCR7+CD27+CD95- naive CD8+ T cells lacking CXCR3 (TNR3-). The source of these receptors is a human donor in good health. Some clones in this sample may be carry-over from other donors' samples.

The V call is TRBV6-2 or TRBV6-3, the J call TRBJ2-7; TCRdb names TRBD2, which stays unverified in the absence of DNA. The germline CDR1 and CDR2 sequences are MNHEY and SVGEGT. The CDR3 consists of 15 residues. The CDR3 region is CASRADPTPPYEQCF.

The chain couples TRBV21-1 to TRBJ2-1; TCRdb picks TRBD1, but there is no DNA to check that call. TRBV21-1 is noted as a pseudogene. This CDR3 comprises 17 residues. CDR3 sequence: CASSNSGRTTSYNEQFF.

By frequency, this clonotype registers medium-sized. CDR3 sequence reads: CASSSTGNSPLHF. V usage is TRBV7-6 and J usage is TRBJ1-6; without DNA, the TCRdb call of TRBD1 cannot be checked. CDR3 length: 13 residues. Per germline, CDR1 SGHVS and CDR2 FNYEAQ.

The chain carries TRBV15 and TRBJ2-1; TCRdb's D call of TRBD1 is untestable without DNA. Germline CDR1 reads LNHNV; CDR2 reads YYDKDF (reference sequence). The CDR3 runs to 14 residues. The CDR3 loop is CATSIGDNYNEQFF.

The chain has TRBV19 and TRBJ1-4. This CDR3 region has 16 residues. In germline, CDR1 is LNHDA, CDR2 SQIVND (reference sequence). CDR3 region: CASSIGRASSDEKLFF.

V gene TRBV13 combines with J gene TRBJ2-3. Germline values: CDR1 PRHDT, CDR2 FYEKMQ (reference sequence). The CDR3 consists of 12 residues. The CDR3 loop is CASSLVRDTQYF.

The V and J genes are TRBV27 and TRBJ1-4. Germline CDR1 is MNHEY and CDR2 is SMNVEV (reference sequence). CDR3 length equals 15 residues. CDR3 region: CASCPGGRANEKLFF. The variable domain in full, with the rest retrieved from reference TRBV27 and TRBJ1-4, is EAQVTQNPRYLITVTGKKLTVTCSQNMNHEYMSWYRQDPGLGLRQIYYSMNVEVTDKGDVPEGYKVSRKEKRNFPLILESPSPNQTSLYFCASCPGGRANEKLFFGSGTQLSVL.

The rearrangement joins TRBV7-9 to TRBJ2-3; TCRdb selects TRBD1, and the lack of DNA leaves this call unchecked. This CDR3 spans 15 amino acids. CDR1 is SEHNR and CDR2 is FQNEAQ in the germline V gene (reference sequence). The CDR3 region is CATDVRTHEADTQYF.

The chain recombines TRBV9 with TRBJ1-1. CDR3 length: 13 amino acids. Looked up from germline, CDR1 is SGDLS and CDR2 is YYNGEE. CDR3 loop: CASSGGVSGEAFF.

The chain employs TRBV6-2 or TRBV6-3 and TRBJ2-2; TCRdb picks TRBD2, but there is no DNA to check that call. CDR3 size: 16 residues. Germline values: CDR1 MNHEY, CDR2 SVGEGT. The CDR3 here is CASSLTAGGPGGELFF.

This chain uses TRBV21-1 with TRBJ2-7; TCRdb returns TRBD1, unconfirmable since there is no DNA. TRBV21-1 is given as a pseudogene. CDR3 length: 17 amino acids. The CDR3 here is CASSKEGSQGPKYEQYF.

This chain joins TRBV25-1 and TRBJ2-3; TCRdb selects TRBD2, and the lack of DNA leaves this call unchecked. Germline lookup yields CDR1 MGHDK and CDR2 SYGVNS. The CDR3 spans 12 residues. CDR3 sequence reads: CASSEARGIHYF.

The chain joins TRBV28 to TRBJ2-5; without DNA, the TCRdb call of TRBD1 cannot be checked. The V gene's germline CDR1 is MDHEN and CDR2 SYDVKM. The CDR3 loop spans 13 amino acids. CDR3 residues: CASTQGWEETQYF.

This chain uses TRBV4-1 with TRBJ2-6. Germline V CDR1 and CDR2: MGHRA, YSYEKL. The length of the CDR3 is 16 residues. CDR3 region: CASSQDHISGANVLTF.

The rearrangement uses TRBV7-9 and TRBJ1-1; TCRdb's D call, TRBD1, is unchecked because there is no DNA. The CDR3 runs to 15 residues. Per the germline V gene, CDR1 is SEHNR and CDR2 is FQNEAQ (reference sequence). This CDR3 is CASSSGDRMNTEAFF.

The chain employs TRBV29-1 and TRBJ2-1. Germline V gene lookup returns CDR1 SQVTM and CDR2 ANQGSEA. The CDR3 has 13 residues. This CDR3 is CSLLDLSYNEQFF.

The rearrangement uses TRBV21-1 and TRBJ2-7; TCRdb calls TRBD1, which cannot be checked without DNA. TRBV21-1 is a documented pseudogene. This CDR3 has 15 residues. The CDR3: CASSRRDQSSYEQYF.

The chain couples TRBV30 to TRBJ2-1; the D call of TRBD1 rests on TCRdb alone, since no DNA is present to check it. The CDR3 covers 13 residues. The germline V gene encodes CDR1 GTSNPN and CDR2 SVGIG (reference sequence). The CDR3 spells CACEDGGVREQFF.

The rearrangement joins TRBV29-1 to TRBJ2-6; TCRdb reports TRBD1, a call that lacks DNA to check it against. Looked up from germline, CDR1 is SQVTM and CDR2 is ANQGSEA. This CDR3 region has 16 residues. CDR3 region: CSALDRGVSGANVLTF. Variable domain in full (rest from reference TRBV29-1 and TRBJ2-6): SAVISQKPSRDICQRGTSLTIQCQVDSQVTMMFWYRQQPGQSLTLIATANQGSEATYESGFVIDKFPISRPNLTFSTLTVSNMSPEDSSIYLCSALDRGVSGANVLTFGAGSRLTVL.

The V call is TRBV28, the J call TRBJ1-1; checking the TCRdb D call of TRBD1 is not possible without DNA. There are 14 residues in the CDR3. The germline V gene has CDR1 MDHEN and CDR2 SYDVKM. This CDR3 reads CASSVQGALGFGSF.

The chain carries TRBV7-9 and TRBJ2-3. Per germline, CDR1 SEHNR and CDR2 FQNEAQ (reference sequence). CDR3 length: 14 amino acids. CDR3 region: CASSYAEGTDTQYF. The full variable domain, rest sourced from reference TRBV7-9 and TRBJ2-3, is DTGVSQNPRHKITKRGQNVTFRCDPISEHNRLYWYRQTLGQGPEFLTYFQNEAQLEKSRLLSDRFSAERPKGSFSTLEIQRTEQGDSAMYLCASSYAEGTDTQYFGPGTRLTVL.